Listed below are T cell receptor beta chains from one sample, sequenced in a study of STAT3 mutations in large granular lymphocyte leukemia. The method was immunoSEQ multiplex PCR; TCRdb's version includes in-frame clones alone and lacks a portion of them. The sample comprises approximately 22,000 clones, approximately 94% of which are singletons, and approximately 6% rests with the top ten. The specimen sequenced was peripheral blood mononuclear cells. These receptors came from a man aged 40-50 years with T-cell large granular lymphocyte leukemia. Some clones in this sample may be carry-over from other donors' samples. CDR3s include the opening cysteine and the closing phenylalanine or tryptophan. Each record gives: CDR3 protein, CDR3 DNA, J gene, V gene, clone size, D gene. The D gene is left open where the match is weak. The listing skips clone size in some rows; elsewhere it reads once, few, many or a size class.

CDR3 protein: CASIGTVYNEQFF; CDR3 DNA: TGTGCCAGCATAGGGACAGTCTACAATGAGCAGTTCTTC; J gene: TRBJ2-1; V gene: TRBV7-2; clone size: .; D gene: TRBD1
CDR3 protein: CASRQGGEREPQHF; CDR3 DNA: TGCGCCAGCAGGCAGGGTGGAGAACGTGAGCCCCAGCATTTT; J gene: TRBJ1-5; V gene: TRBV5-1; clone size: .; D gene: .
CDR3 protein: CASSPRGLGYGYTF; CDR3 DNA: TGTGCCAGCAGTCCAAGGGGGCTCGGCTATGGCTACACCTTC; J gene: TRBJ1-2; V gene: TRBV7-2; clone size: once; D gene: TRBD1
CDR3 protein: CASSNLWETARDTEAFF; CDR3 DNA: TGTGCCAGTAGTAACCTCTGGGAGACGGCCCGGGACACTGAAGCTTTCTTT; J gene: TRBJ1-1; V gene: TRBV19; clone size: .; D gene: .
CDR3 protein: CASSLTVNTEAFF; CDR3 DNA: TGTGCCAGCAGCTTGACAGTGAACACTGAAGCTTTCTTT; J gene: TRBJ1-1; V gene: TRBV7-9; clone size: .; D gene: .
CDR3 protein: CARRGPNTGELFF; CDR3 DNA: TGCGCCAGACGGGGGCCTAACACCGGGGAGCTGTTTTTT; J gene: TRBJ2-2; V gene: TRBV10-2; clone size: .; D gene: .
CDR3 protein: CASSLGAGLAEETQYF; CDR3 DNA: TGTGCCAGCAGCTTAGGAGCGGGTCTAGCGGAAGAGACCCAGTACTTC; J gene: TRBJ2-5; V gene: TRBV11-2; clone size: once; D gene: TRBD2
CDR3 protein: CASSPQGGFNQPQHF; CDR3 DNA: TGTGCCAGCAGCCCCCAGGGTGGTTTCAATCAGCCCCAGCATTTT; J gene: TRBJ1-5; V gene: TRBV7-8; clone size: .; D gene: .
CDR3 protein: CASSRSNEQFF; CDR3 DNA: TGTGCCAGCAGCCGCTCGAATGAGCAGTTCTTC; J gene: TRBJ2-1; V gene: TRBV7-2; clone size: .; D gene: .
CDR3 protein: CASSLGQEELFF; CDR3 DNA: TGTGCCAGCAGCTTAGGGCAGGAGGAGCTGTTTTTT; J gene: TRBJ2-2; V gene: TRBV7-3; clone size: .; D gene: .
CDR3 protein: CASGSGRELFF; CDR3 DNA: TGTGCCAGCGGCTCAGGGAGGGAACTGTTTTTT; J gene: TRBJ1-4; V gene: TRBV28; clone size: .; D gene: .
CDR3 protein: CATSSRVGMGAQETQYF; CDR3 DNA: TGTGCCACCAGCAGCAGGGTTGGTATGGGGGCCCAAGAGACCCAGTACTTC; J gene: TRBJ2-5; V gene: TRBV15; clone size: .; D gene: .
CDR3 protein: CASSTALPGPQETQYF; CDR3 DNA: TGTGCCAGCAGCACTGCACTACCGGGCCCACAAGAGACCCAGTACTTC; J gene: TRBJ2-5; V gene: TRBV7-6; clone size: .; D gene: .
CDR3 protein: CATSRDQRDEQYF; CDR3 DNA: TGTGCCACCAGCAGAGATCAGCGAGACGAGCAGTACTTC; J gene: TRBJ2-7; V gene: TRBV15; clone size: .; D gene: .
CDR3 protein: CASSFTADYGYTF; CDR3 DNA: TGTGCCAGCAGCTTTACCGCTGACTATGGCTACACCTTC; J gene: TRBJ1-2; V gene: TRBV7-9; clone size: once; D gene: .
CDR3 protein: CASSYGQGSTGELFF; CDR3 DNA: TGTGCCAGCAGCTACGGACAGGGTTCCACCGGGGAGCTGTTTTTT; J gene: TRBJ2-2; V gene: TRBV5-4; clone size: .; D gene: TRBD1
CDR3 protein: CASSPQGQGRVKLFF; CDR3 DNA: TGTGCCAGCAGTCCCCAAGGACAGGGTAGGGTAAAACTGTTTTTT; J gene: TRBJ1-4; V gene: TRBV6-6; clone size: .; D gene: TRBD1
CDR3 protein: CASSWDSGNQPQHF; CDR3 DNA: TGTGCCAGCTCCTGGGACAGCGGCAATCAGCCCCAGCATTTT; J gene: TRBJ1-5; V gene: TRBV2; clone size: .; D gene: TRBD1
CDR3 protein: CASSSGARNQPQHF; CDR3 DNA: TGTGCCAGCTCTTCAGGGGCCCGCAATCAGCCCCAGCATTTT; J gene: TRBJ1-5; V gene: TRBV18; clone size: .; D gene: .
CDR3 protein: CASSLPGGYGYTF; CDR3 DNA: TGCGCCAGCAGCCTCCCAGGGGGCTATGGCTACACCTTC; J gene: TRBJ1-2; V gene: TRBV5-1; clone size: .; D gene: TRBD1
CDR3 protein: CASIPADRDVGYTF; CDR3 DNA: TGTGCCAGTATTCCCGCGGACAGGGATGTTGGCTACACCTTC; J gene: TRBJ1-2; V gene: TRBV19; clone size: .; D gene: TRBD1
CDR3 protein: CASSSSPRGGYTF; CDR3 DNA: TGTGCCAGCAGCTCAAGTCCGCGTGGGGGCTACACCTTC; J gene: TRBJ1-2; V gene: TRBV7-2; clone size: .; D gene: .
CDR3 protein: CASSKDRASNYGYTF; CDR3 DNA: TGTGCCAGCAGCAAAGACCGGGCGTCTAACTATGGCTACACCTTC; J gene: TRBJ1-2; V gene: TRBV21-1; clone size: .; D gene: .
CDR3 protein: CVTRGGSSFSYNSPLHF; CDR3 DNA: TGTGTCACCAGGGGGGGTTCGAGTTTCTCCTATAATTCACCCCTCCACTTT; J gene: TRBJ1-6; V gene: TRBV28; clone size: .; D gene: TRBD1
CDR3 protein: CARLAFTDTQYF; CDR3 DNA: TGTGCCAGACTAGCCTTCACAGATACGCAGTATTTT; J gene: TRBJ2-3; V gene: TRBV2; clone size: .; D gene: .
CDR3 protein: CASSLERYQPQHF; CDR3 DNA: TGTGCCAGCAGCTTAGAGAGGTATCAGCCCCAGCATTTT; J gene: TRBJ1-5; V gene: TRBV7-8; clone size: .; D gene: .
CDR3 protein: CAWSVGITTQYF; CDR3 DNA: TGTGCCTGGAGTGTGGGAATCACTACGCAGTATTTT; J gene: TRBJ2-3; V gene: TRBV30; clone size: .; D gene: .
CDR3 protein: CASHRGLEDRGYYGYTF; CDR3 DNA: TGTGCCAGCCACAGGGGGCTCGAGGATCGGGGCTACTATGGCTACACCTTC; J gene: TRBJ1-2; V gene: TRBV5-4; clone size: .; D gene: TRBD1
CDR3 protein: CAISGTGIDYGYTF; CDR3 DNA: TGTGCCATCAGTGGGACAGGGATCGACTATGGCTACACCTTC; J gene: TRBJ1-2; V gene: TRBV10-3; clone size: .; D gene: TRBD1
CDR3 protein: CASSSGRDEQYF; CDR3 DNA: TGTGCCAGCTCATCAGGCAGGGACGAGCAGTACTTC; J gene: TRBJ2-7; V gene: TRBV18; clone size: .; D gene: .
CDR3 protein: CASSSPGGTDTQYF; CDR3 DNA: TGTGCCAGCAGCTCCCCCGGGGGCACAGATACGCAGTATTTT; J gene: TRBJ2-3; V gene: TRBV7-9; clone size: .; D gene: .
CDR3 protein: CASSNPRGSGSEQYF; CDR3 DNA: TGCGCCAGCAGCAACCCCCGGGGGTCGGGCTCCGAGCAGTACTTC; J gene: TRBJ2-7; V gene: TRBV5-1; clone size: .; D gene: .
CDR3 protein: CASSPKPGLGGRGTQYF; CDR3 DNA: TGTGCCAGCAGCCCTAAACCGGGACTCGGCGGCCGGGGTACGCAGTATTTT; J gene: TRBJ2-3; V gene: TRBV7-9; clone size: .; D gene: .